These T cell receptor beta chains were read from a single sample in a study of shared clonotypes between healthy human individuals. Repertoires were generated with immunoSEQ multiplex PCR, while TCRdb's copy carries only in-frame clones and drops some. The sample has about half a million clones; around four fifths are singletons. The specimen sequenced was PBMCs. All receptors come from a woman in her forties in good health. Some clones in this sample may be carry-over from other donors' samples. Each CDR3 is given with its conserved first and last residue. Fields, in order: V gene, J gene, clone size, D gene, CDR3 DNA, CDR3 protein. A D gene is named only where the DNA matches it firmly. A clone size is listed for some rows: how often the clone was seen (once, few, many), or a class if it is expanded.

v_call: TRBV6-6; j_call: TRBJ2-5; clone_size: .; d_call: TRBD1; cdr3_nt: TGTGCCAGCAGAGCACCTGACAGGGGTTCAGAGACCCAGTACTTC; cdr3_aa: CASRAPDRGSETQYF
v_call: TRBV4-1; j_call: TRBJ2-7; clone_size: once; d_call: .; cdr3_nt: TGCGCCAGCAGCCCACTGCAGAGCTCCTACGAGCAGTACTTC; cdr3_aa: CASSPLQSSYEQYF
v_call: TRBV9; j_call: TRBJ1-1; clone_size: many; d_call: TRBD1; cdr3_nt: TGTGCCAGCAGCTCCGGGACAGGCACTGAAGCTTTCTTT; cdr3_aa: CASSSGTGTEAFF
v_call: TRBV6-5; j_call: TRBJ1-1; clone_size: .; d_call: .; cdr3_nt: TGTGCCAGCAGTTCCACCGGGCCCAGGGTAGCTTTCTTT; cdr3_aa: CASSSTGPRVAFF
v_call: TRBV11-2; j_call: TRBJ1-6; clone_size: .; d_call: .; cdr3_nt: TGTGCCAGCAGCTTAGATCCCCGACAGGTTTATAATTCACCCCTCCACTTT; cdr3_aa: CASSLDPRQVYNSPLHF
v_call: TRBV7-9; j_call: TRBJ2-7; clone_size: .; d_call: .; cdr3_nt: TGTGCCAGCAGCCCGGGACTCGCGGCTGGGGAGCAGTACTTC; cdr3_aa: CASSPGLAAGEQYF
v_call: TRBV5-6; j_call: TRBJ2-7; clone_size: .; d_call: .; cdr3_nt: TGTGCCAGCAGCTTGGGTCAGCCCTCAAGGGCCTACGAGCAGTACTTC; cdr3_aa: CASSLGQPSRAYEQYF
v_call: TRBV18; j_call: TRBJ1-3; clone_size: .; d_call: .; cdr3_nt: TGTGCCAGCTCACCACAGTGGGAGCCTGGAAACACCATATATTTT; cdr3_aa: CASSPQWEPGNTIYF
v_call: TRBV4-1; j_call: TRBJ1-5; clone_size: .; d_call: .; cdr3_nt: TGCGCCAGCAGCCAACAGGGGCTTAGCAATCAGCCCCAGCATTTT; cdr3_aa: CASSQQGLSNQPQHF
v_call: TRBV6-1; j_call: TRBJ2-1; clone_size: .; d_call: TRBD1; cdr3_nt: TGTGCCAGCAGCCATGGGACAGACTACAATGAGCAGTTCTTC; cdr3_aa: CASSHGTDYNEQFF
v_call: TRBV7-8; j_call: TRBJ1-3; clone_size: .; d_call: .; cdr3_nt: TGTGCCAGCAGCTTAGGCGCCGGGGACCCCATATATTTT; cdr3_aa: CASSLGAGDPIYF
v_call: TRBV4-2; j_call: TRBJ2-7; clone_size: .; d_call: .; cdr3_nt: TGTGCCAGCAGCCAAGAGTCTGGCAGCTCCTACGAGCAGTACTTC; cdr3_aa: CASSQESGSSYEQYF
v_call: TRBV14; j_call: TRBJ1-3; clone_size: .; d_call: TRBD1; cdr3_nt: TGTGCCAGCACTCGGGACAGCTCTGGAAACACCATATATTTT; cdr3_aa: CASTRDSSGNTIYF
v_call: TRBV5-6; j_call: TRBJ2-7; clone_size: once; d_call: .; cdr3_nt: TGTGCCAGCAGCTTACAAAACAGGGTTCGCTACGAGCAGTACTTC; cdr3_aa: CASSLQNRVRYEQYF
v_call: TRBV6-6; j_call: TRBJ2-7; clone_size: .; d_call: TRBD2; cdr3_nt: TGTGCCAGCAGTTACTCGGGTCGGGAGGGCCCCGAGCAGTACTTC; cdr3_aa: CASSYSGREGPEQYF
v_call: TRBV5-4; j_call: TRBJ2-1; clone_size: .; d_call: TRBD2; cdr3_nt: TGTGCCAGCAGCTTGGCCGGGACTAGGGACCCGTTCTTC; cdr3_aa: CASSLAGTRDPFF